One and the same sample provided the 26 T cell receptor beta chains below, sequenced in a study of T cells in Graves' hyperthyroidism and ophthalmopathy. The CDR3 regions of TCR beta were amplified from RNA transcripts. The HTBI primer set drove a first-round RT-PCR of the TCR CDR3. TCRdb ran MiXCR on the multiplex PCR reads and lists one entry per CDR3 protein. This table has approximately 690,000 distinct CDR3 sequences, roughly 15% appearing once. Source material: blood. The origin of the receptors is a woman between 50 and 59 years old with Graves' ophthalmopathy.

The V gene is TRBV4-2, the J gene TRBJ2-1; TRBD1 is a possible D gene (5 bases). Deletions cut 4 bases from V and 7 bases from J, with 14 bases between. This CDR3 has 14 amino acids. The germline CDR1 and CDR2 sequences are LGHNA and YNFKEQ. The CDR3 nucleotides read TGTGCCAGCAGCCCGGGCCCAGGGCTGAATGAGCAGTTCTTC. Protein sequence: CASSPGPGLNEQFF.

Regarding this clonotype: This clone may be a read error of a much larger clone one base away. The chain recombines TRBV24-1 with TRBJ1-2; a possible D gene is TRBD1 (6 bases). Germline V gives CDR1 KGHDR, CDR2 SFDVKD. CDR3 length equals 14 residues. V was cut by 5 bases and J by 4 bases, with 13 bases left in between. Written as DNA, the CDR3 is TGTGCCACCAGTGCCGGGGGCCTAAGCTATGGCTACACCTTC. Translated: CATSAGGLSYGYTF.

This clonotype occurred many times. The genes are TRBV30 and TRBJ2-7, with a weak D call TRBD1 (5 bases). The CDR3 sequence is 14 residues long. CDR1 is GTSNPN, CDR2 SVGIG, per germline (reference sequence). The V gene lost 6 bases and the J gene lost 0 bases, with 15 bases spanning the gap. The CDR3, as DNA: TGTGCCTGTGGACACCATCCAAGCTCCTACGAGCAGTACTTC. Amino acid sequence: CACGHHPSSYEQYF.

The J gene is TRBJ1-3, the V gene TRBV27; a weak D match, TRBD1 (5 bases). V dropped 5 bases and J dropped 4 bases, with 9 bases sitting between them. CDR3 length: 13 amino acids. CDR1 is MNHEY and CDR2 is SMNVEV in the germline V gene (reference sequence). CDR3: CASSLGPGNTIYF. The DNA for the CDR3 is TGTGCCAGCAGTCTGGGGCCCGGAAACACCATATATTTT.

As concerns this clonotype: A much larger clone sits a single nucleotide away, making a read error possible. The chain recombines TRBV7-3 with TRBJ2-1, with D possibly being TRBD1 (6 bases). Germline V gene data show CDR1 as SGHTA and CDR2 as FQGTGA. This CDR3 region has 14 residues. The CDR3 DNA reads TGTGCCAGCAGCGCCCTGACAGGAAGGAATGAGCAGCTCTTC. It encodes CASSALTGRNEQLF.

This clonotype was found many times. CDR3 region: CSARTGSYSNQPQHF. DNA for the CDR3: TGCAGTGCTAGGACAGGCTCTTATAGCAATCAGCCCCAGCATTTT. The rearrangement links TRBV20-1 to TRBJ1-5, with D possibly being TRBD1 (6 bases). The CDR3 runs to 15 residues. The germline V gene has CDR1 DFQATT and CDR2 SNEGSKA (reference sequence). The V and J ends lost 3 bases and 0 bases respectively, with 12 bases between them.

This clonotype was recorded at least ten times. The J gene is TRBJ2-3, the V gene TRBV28; tentatively, D is TRBD1 (5 bases). The V gene lost 2 bases and the J gene lost 10 bases, with 10 bases spanning the gap. This CDR3 has 12 amino acids. Per germline, CDR1 MDHEN and CDR2 SYDVKM. The CDR3 region is CASSLIQGSQYF. DNA of the CDR3: TGTGCCAGCAGTTTAATCCAGGGTTCGCAGTATTTT.

This clonotype came up a few times. The gene calls are TRBV4-3 and TRBJ2-2; 8 nucleotides agree with TRBD1. From germline, CDR1 is LGHNA and CDR2 YSLEER. V gave up 1 base and J gave up 0 bases; unmatched junction bases: 4. This CDR3 has 17 amino acids. The CDR3 coding sequence is TGCGCCAGCAGCCAAGGGGGGACAGGCGCGAACACCGGGGAGCTGTTTTTT. This encodes CASSQGGTGANTGELFF.

There are many counts of this clonotype. The rearrangement joins TRBV20-1 to TRBJ2-1; a weak D match, TRBD2 (6 bases). CDR1 is DFQATT, CDR2 SNEGSKA, per germline (reference sequence). The ends were cut back, 1 base at V and 1 base at J, with 11 bases in the middle. The CDR3 runs to 15 residues. In DNA, the CDR3 is TGCAGTGCTAGAGGACGGCGGGATTCCTACAATGAGCAGTTCTTC. Translation gives CSARGRRDSYNEQFF.

This clonotype appeared many times. This sequence joins TRBV12-5 and TRBJ2-3; 13 bases are shared with TRBD2. The CDR3 covers 16 residues. Losses at the gene ends were 3 bases for V and 2 bases for J; bases not matched to a gene: 2. In germline, CDR1 is LGHNT, CDR2 FRNRAP. The CDR3 here is CASGFGLAGVTDTQYF. In nucleotides, the CDR3 is TGTGCTAGTGGTTTCGGACTAGCGGGAGTCACAGATACGCAGTATTTT.

This clonotype occurred many times. J is TRBJ2-7 and V is TRBV18; D call uncertain. The CDR3 length is 11 residues. Germline values: CDR1 KGHSH, CDR2 LQKENI. The germline V and J ends were trimmed by 4 bases and 5 bases, with 6 bases remaining between them. The CDR3, as DNA: TGTGCCAGCTCACGGTCGGACGAGCAGTACTTC. Its translation is CASSRSDEQYF.

This clonotype was seen ten or more times. The chain links TRBV28 to TRBJ2-1, with D tentatively TRBD1 (6 bases). This CDR3 is built from 13 residues. CDR1 MDHEN and CDR2 SYDVKM come from the germline V gene. Deletions cut 6 bases from V and 5 bases from J, with 11 bases between. CDR3 sequence: CASRLDSHNEQFF. The CDR3 bases are TGTGCCAGCAGATTGGACAGTCACAATGAGCAGTTCTTC.

This clonotype was seen ten or more times. V is TRBV2 and J is TRBJ2-1, with 12 nucleotides matching TRBD2. V gave up 2 bases and J gave up 0 bases; unmatched junction bases: 2. The germline CDR1 and CDR2 sequences are SNHLY and FYNNEI. CDR3 size: 17 residues. CDR3 sequence reads: CASSERTSGVSYNEQFF. The DNA of the CDR3 is TGTGCCAGCAGTGAAAGGACTAGCGGGGTCTCCTACAATGAGCAGTTCTTC.

The chain carries TRBV19 and TRBJ1-5; 8 nucleotides align to TRBD1. The CDR3 extends over 17 amino acids. Germline CDR1 LNHDA, CDR2 SQIVND (reference sequence). With 10 bases clipped from V and 0 bases from J, the junction kept 14 bases outside the gene matches. DNA for the CDR3: TGTGCCACCCGGGGACAGGCCCGTTTGTATAGCAATCAGCCCCAGCATTTT. Protein sequence: CATRGQARLYSNQPQHF.

The V gene is TRBV28, the J gene TRBJ1-5, with D tentatively TRBD1 (5 bases). Trimming left V 4 bases short and J 1 base short, with 11 bases between. CDR3 length: 15 residues. CDR1 is MDHEN, CDR2 SYDVKM, per germline. CDR3 in amino acids: CASSSRQKSNQPQHF. CDR3 sequence (DNA): TGTGCCAGCAGTTCCCGACAGAAGAGCAATCAGCCCCAGCATTTT.

This clonotype came up many times. V and J are TRBV13 and TRBJ2-1, with D tentatively TRBD1 (5 bases). The CDR3 length is 15 residues. Germline assignment: CDR1 PRHDT and CDR2 FYEKMQ (reference sequence). V was trimmed by 2 bases and J by 7 bases, leaving 15 bases between them. DNA for the CDR3: TGTGCCAGCAGCTTAACTGGCCCAGGGATGAATGAGCAGTTCTTC. Its translation is CASSLTGPGMNEQFF. Complete variable domain (other parts from reference TRBV13 and TRBJ2-1): AAGVIQSPRHLIKEKRETATLKCYPIPRHDTVYWYQQGPGQDPQFLISFYEKMQSDKGSIPDRFSAQQFSDYHSELNMSSLELGDSALYFCASSLTGPGMNEQFFGPGTRLTVL.

This clonotype was detected ten times or more. The rearrangement uses TRBV28 and TRBJ2-1; 10 bases agree with TRBD2. Germline V gene data show CDR1 as MDHEN and CDR2 as SYDVKM. This CDR3 has 17 amino acids. V gave up 2 bases and J gave up 6 bases; unmatched junction bases: 10. In DNA, the CDR3 is TGTGCCAGCAGTTTAGTCCTAGCGGGAGATCTTGGCAATGAGCAGTTCTTC. The encoded protein is CASSLVLAGDLGNEQFF.

With respect to this clonotype: The junction shows a germline mismatch at one end, possibly a read error. The gene calls are TRBV9 and TRBJ1-3; D unclear. This CDR3 region has 16 residues. Germline assignment: CDR1 SGDLS and CDR2 YYNGEE. The CDR3 coding sequence is TGTGCCGGCAGCGTAGATTGGGCCTCCTCTGGAAACACCATATATTTT. It translates to CAGSVDWASSGNTIYF.

This clonotype was counted at least ten times. The chain joins TRBV18 to TRBJ1-1; D remains ambiguous. Germline V gene data show CDR1 as KGHSH and CDR2 as LQKENI. CDR3 length equals 12 residues. Trimming shortened V by 1 base and J by 11 bases, and 11 bases separated the two germline ends. In DNA, the CDR3 is TGTGCCAGCTCACCACAGGGTGAAAGGGCTTTCTTT. Residues: CASSPQGERAFF. Combining the CDR3 with reference TRBV18 and TRBJ1-1 gives the whole variable domain NAGVMQNPRHLVRRRGQEARLRCSPMKGHSHVYWYRQLPEEGLKFMVYLQKENIIDESGMPKERFSAEFPKEGPSILRIQQVVRGDSAAYFCASSPQGERAFFGQGTRLTVV.

The J gene is TRBJ2-7, the V gene TRBV30; the D call may be TRBD1 or TRBD2 (6 bases each). Trimming shortened V by 6 bases and J by 3 bases, and 18 bases separated the two germline ends. Germline V lookup: CDR1 GTSNPN, CDR2 SVGIG (reference sequence). There are 14 residues in the CDR3. CDR3 amino acids: CACYKQGTHYEQYF. The CDR3 bases are TGTGCCTGCTACAAGCAGGGGACTCACTACGAGCAGTACTTC. Variable domain in full (rest from reference TRBV30 and TRBJ2-7): SQTIHQWPATLVQPVGSPLSLECTVEGTSNPNLYWYRQAAGRGLQLLFYSVGIGQISSEVPQNLSASRPQDRQFILSSKKLLLSDSGFYLCACYKQGTHYEQYFGPGTRLTVT.

The sample holds many counts of this clonotype. The CDR3 bases are TGTGCCAGCAGCTCAGCGGTCTCCTACGAGCAGTACTTC. This sequence encodes CASSSAVSYEQYF. The genes are TRBV5-5 and TRBJ2-7; TRBD2 is a possible D gene (5 bases). V was clipped by 3 bases and J by 0 bases, with 7 bases between them. This CDR3 contains 13 residues. Germline assignment: CDR1 SGHKS and CDR2 YYEKEE (reference sequence). The variable domain in full, with the rest retrieved from reference TRBV5-5 and TRBJ2-7, is DAGVTQSPTHLIKTRGQQVTLRCSPISGHKSVSWYQQVLGQGPQFIFQYYEKEERGRGNFPDRFSARQFPNYSSELNVNALLLGDSALYLCASSSAVSYEQYFGPGTRLTVT.

This clonotype was recorded at least ten times. The rearrangement joins TRBV11-2 to TRBJ2-3; D is uncertain. This CDR3 contains 14 residues. Germline CDR1 SGHAT, CDR2 FQNNGV. V dropped 4 bases and J dropped 2 bases, with 10 bases sitting between them. This chain's CDR3 is CASSSRILTDTQYF. Here the CDR3 DNA reads TGTGCCAGCAGCTCCCGTATTCTCACAGATACGCAGTATTTT. Looking up the rest from reference TRBV11-2 and TRBJ2-3 gives the full variable domain: EAGVAQSPRYKIIEKRQSVAFWCNPISGHATLYWYQQILGQGPKLLIQFQNNGVVDDSQLPKDRFSAERLKGVDSTLKIQPAKLEDSAVYLCASSSRILTDTQYFGPGTRLTVL.

This clonotype has at least ten counts. This chain uses TRBV10-3 with TRBJ2-7; 7 nucleotides line up with TRBD1. This CDR3 spans 13 amino acids. From germline, CDR1 is ENHRY and CDR2 SYGVKD. V trimming: 6 bases; J trimming: 0 bases; junction bases outside the gene matches: 2. In nucleotides, the CDR3 is TGTGCCATCAGGGACAGGAGCTCCTACGAGCAGTACTTC. Its translation is CAIRDRSSYEQYF.

This clonotype was detected many times. This chain joins TRBV27 and TRBJ2-3; 7 positions match TRBD1. The CDR3 consists of 14 residues. After removal of 11 bases from V and 3 bases from J, the junction contained 11 bases not matched to a gene. Per the germline V gene, CDR1 is MNHEY and CDR2 is SMNVEV (reference sequence). In DNA, the CDR3 is TGTGCCGCCTCGACAGGGATAGTGACAGATACGCAGTATTTT. It encodes CAASTGIVTDTQYF.

This clonotype was observed many times. The chain combines TRBV7-2 with TRBJ1-5; 11 bases fit TRBD1. CDR3 size: 15 residues. Germline CDR1 reads SGHTA; CDR2 reads FQGNSA. V was clipped by 2 bases and J by 6 bases; unmatched bases: 3. CDR3: CASSLFGTGGQPQHF. The CDR3 DNA reads TGTGCCAGCAGCTTATTCGGGACAGGGGGTCAGCCCCAGCATTTT.

Many counts were recorded for this clonotype. The genes are TRBV12-3 or TRBV12-4 and TRBJ2-7; D remains unclear. The CDR3 loop spans 11 amino acids. The V and J ends lost 8 bases and 2 bases respectively, with 7 bases between them. CDR3 coding DNA: TGTGCCAGCGGGTCTACCTACGAGCAGTACTTC. Translating gives CASGSTYEQYF.